The 23 T cell receptor beta chains given below trace back to one sample, sequenced in a study of cytomegalovirus exposure and HLA in healthy donors. Use of 60 Vbeta and 13 Jbeta primers characterized the PCR. The assay was immunoSEQ multiplex PCR, and TCRdb's table has in-frame clones only and misses some. Its clone listing holds around 140,000 clones. Sample: PBMCs. Receptors were obtained from a male donor in good health and CMV-seronegative.

V usage is TRBV5-8 and J usage is TRBJ1-5; D gene uncertain. The CDR3 runs to 15 residues. Trimming pared 1 base from V and 5 bases from J, leaving 13 bases between. Germline V gene sequence: CDR1 SGHTS, CDR2 YDEGEE. DNA of the CDR3: TGTGCCAGCAGCTTGTCCCGGCTAGGCCATCAGCCCCAGCATTTT. It is translated as CASSLSRLGHQPQHF.

The rearrangement joins TRBV7-9 to TRBJ1-1; no clear D. The V and J ends lost 3 bases and 1 base respectively, with 9 bases between them. In germline, CDR1 is SEHNR, CDR2 FQNEAQ (reference sequence). The CDR3 consists of 14 residues. In DNA, the CDR3 is TGTGCCAGCAGCTTGAGCTCTTGGAACACTGAAGCTTTCTTT. Protein sequence: CASSLSSWNTEAFF.

The J gene is TRBJ1-5, the V gene TRBV2; D unclear. The CDR3 spans 15 residues. The V end lost 6 bases, the J end lost 0 bases, and 12 bases lay between the germline ends. Germline CDR1 is SNHLY and CDR2 is FYNNEI. In DNA, the CDR3 is TGTGCCAGCAGGAGCGGACGGAATAGCAATCAGCCCCAGCATTTT. Protein: CASRSGRNSNQPQHF.

The chain uses TRBV5-3 and TRBJ2-3, with D perhaps TRBD1 (6 bases). TRBV5-3 is an open reading frame, and its role is uncertain. Trimming removed 0 bases from V and 0 bases from J, with 26 bases in between. CDR3 length: 21 amino acids. As DNA, the CDR3 is TGTGCCAGAAGCTTGGCCATCATTCCTGGACAGTCGAGGGAGAGCACAGATACGCAGTATTTT. This codes for CARSLAIIPGQSRESTDTQYF.

The gene calls are TRBV7-2 and TRBJ1-3; D is perhaps TRBD1 (6 bases). This CDR3 is built from 14 residues. Germline V gives CDR1 SGHTA, CDR2 FQGNSA. The V gene lost 5 bases and the J gene lost 2 bases, with 10 bases spanning the gap. The CDR3 reads CASSMNRAGNTIYF. The CDR3 DNA sequence: TGTGCCAGCAGCATGAACAGGGCTGGAAACACCATATATTTT.

This sequence joins TRBV6-5 and TRBJ1-2; 8 bases align to TRBD1. CDR1 and CDR2 from the germline V gene are MNHEY and SVGAGI. The CDR3 has 12 amino acids. V was pared by 8 bases and J by 4 bases, with 3 bases of the junction left unmatched. CDR3 protein: CASFGQGYGYTF. DNA of the CDR3: TGTGCCAGCTTCGGACAGGGCTATGGCTACACCTTC.

The rearrangement uses TRBV14 and TRBJ2-3, with TRBD2 matching 7 bases. This CDR3 has 15 amino acids. V dropped 1 base and J dropped 4; count of bases not matched to a gene: 5. Germline loops: CDR1 SGHDN, CDR2 FVKESK. As DNA, the CDR3 is TGTGCCAGCAGCCAAGTCGGGGGGAGGGCAGATACGCAGTATTTT. It is translated as CASSQVGGRADTQYF. The full variable domain, with the rest looked up from reference TRBV14 and TRBJ2-3, is EAGVTQFPSHSVIEKGQTVTLRCDPISGHDNLYWYRRVMGKEIKFLLHFVKESKQDESGMPNNRFLAERTGGTYSTLKVQPAELEDSGVYFCASSQVGGRADTQYFGPGTRLTVL.

The V call is TRBV5-1, the J call TRBJ2-4; TRBD1 aligns across 9 bases. J lost 7 bases, V lost 1 base, and 12 bases had no gene match. Looked up from germline, CDR1 is SGHRS and CDR2 is YFSETQ. The CDR3 runs to 17 residues. The chain's CDR3 is CASSLNPGQGLGNIQYF. The DNA of the CDR3 is TGCGCCAGCAGCTTGAATCCAGGACAGGGGCTGGGGAACATTCAGTACTTC. The full variable domain, completed using reference TRBV5-1 and TRBJ2-4, is KAGVTQTPRYLIKTRGQQVTLSCSPISGHRSVSWYQQTPGQGLQFLFEYFSETQRNKGNFPGRFSGRQFSNSRSEMNVSTLELGDSALYLCASSLNPGQGLGNIQYFGAGTRLSVL.

CDR3 in DNA: TGTGCCAGCAGTCTAGGACAGCTGAATTCACCCCTCCACTTT. Amino acid sequence: CASSLGQLNSPLHF. The chain joins TRBV6-5 to TRBJ1-6; the D gene is possibly TRBD1 (6 bases). In germline, CDR1 is MNHEY, CDR2 SVGAGI. The CDR3 covers 14 residues. V was pared by 5 bases and J by 7 bases, with 12 bases between.

The chain employs TRBV6-1 and TRBJ2-1; 9 bases are a match to TRBD2. With 6 bases clipped from V and 0 bases from J, the junction kept 3 bases outside the gene matches. CDR1 and CDR2 from the germline V gene are MNHNS and SASEGT. CDR3 size: 15 residues. Here the CDR3 reads CASSRSGSSYNEQFF. CDR3 sequence (DNA): TGTGCCAGCAGCCGTAGCGGGAGCTCCTACAATGAGCAGTTCTTC.

The DNA of the CDR3 is TGTGCCAGCAGTTACAAGGACAGGGCATCCGAAGCTTTCTTT. This gives the protein CASSYKDRASEAFF. This rearrangement joins TRBV6-5 to TRBJ1-1; 8 bases agree with TRBD1. This CDR3 spans 14 amino acids. With 2 bases clipped from V and 8 bases from J, the junction kept 7 bases outside the gene matches. The germline CDR1 and CDR2 sequences are MNHEY and SVGAGI.

The chain employs TRBV6-1 and TRBJ2-7, with a weak D call TRBD1 (5 bases). Trimming took off 2 bases at V and 2 bases at J, with 10 bases between the two ends. The CDR3 consists of 14 residues. Per the germline V gene, CDR1 is MNHNS and CDR2 is SASEGT. DNA of the CDR3: TGTGCCAGCAGTGAAAGGGGCACCGCCTACGAGCAGTACTTC. Protein product: CASSERGTAYEQYF.

The genes are TRBV19 and TRBJ2-2, with a tentative D call TRBD2 (7 bases). The V gene's germline CDR1 is LNHDA and CDR2 SQIVND (reference sequence). V was shortened by 1 base and J by 2 bases, with 11 bases between the two germline ends. The CDR3 is made up of 16 amino acids. Here the CDR3 DNA reads TGTGCCAGTAGTATAGTTCGGGGGGCCAACACCGGGGAGCTGTTTTTT. Its protein product is CASSIVRGANTGELFF.

This sequence joins TRBV29-1 and TRBJ2-4; 8 nucleotides line up with TRBD1. Losses at the gene ends were 6 bases for V and 2 bases for J; bases not matched to a gene: 3. Germline V CDR1 and CDR2: SQVTM, ANQGSEA. This CDR3 has 13 amino acids. CDR3 sequence (DNA): TGCAGCGTGTGGACAGGGACCAAAAACATTCAGTACTTC. Its translation is CSVWTGTKNIQYF.

This chain joins TRBV18 and TRBJ2-2; D unclear. The CDR3 sequence is 12 residues long. Between the trimmed V and J ends, which lost 8 bases and 6 bases, there was a span of 10 bases. Germline-derived CDR1 and CDR2 are KGHSH and LQKENI. In DNA form, the CDR3 reads TGTGCCAGCGCCAGTGCGGCCGGGGAGCTGTTTTTT. This gives the protein CASASAAGELFF.

The chain couples TRBV18 to TRBJ2-1; possible D gene TRBD2, 6 bases. The germline V gene has CDR1 KGHSH and CDR2 LQKENI. This CDR3 spans 14 amino acids. The V end was cut by 6 bases, the J end by 2 bases, with 11 bases between. CDR3 region: CASSQTRTYNEQFF. The CDR3 DNA sequence: TGTGCCAGCTCCCAGACTAGAACCTACAATGAGCAGTTCTTC.

V and J are TRBV27 and TRBJ1-1; the D gene is possibly TRBD1 (6 bases). V was shortened by 6 bases and J by 7 bases, with 9 bases between the two germline ends. From germline, CDR1 is MNHEY and CDR2 SMNVEV (reference sequence). This CDR3 contains 11 residues. CDR3 loop: CASRIRGEAFF. The CDR3 region has the DNA TGTGCCAGCAGGATCAGGGGTGAAGCTTTCTTT.

V gene TRBV29-1 combines with J gene TRBJ1-2, with no clear D. The CDR3 contains 12 residues. The V gene lost 4 bases and the J gene lost 4 bases, with 10 bases spanning the gap. Looked up from germline, CDR1 is SQVTM and CDR2 is ANQGSEA. CDR3: CSVADTSYGYTF. The CDR3 DNA reads as TGCAGCGTTGCCGACACAAGCTATGGCTACACCTTC.

The CDR3 region is CASGPDNEQFF. Here the CDR3 DNA reads TGTGCCAGCGGGCCAGACAATGAGCAGTTCTTC. The rearrangement joins TRBV5-6 to TRBJ2-1; D ambiguous. The CDR3 consists of 11 residues. The ends were cut back, 7 bases at V and 5 bases at J, with 7 bases in the middle. Per the germline V gene, CDR1 is SGHDT and CDR2 is YYEEEE.

J is TRBJ1-5 and V is TRBV5-8; no clear D. This CDR3 is built from 14 residues. The ends were cut back, 3 bases at V and 5 bases at J, with 12 bases in the middle. The germline CDR1 and CDR2 sequences are SGHTS and YDEGEE. The CDR3 DNA reads as TGTGCCAGCAGCTACCAACAAGGAGATCAGCCCCAGCATTTT. This gives the protein CASSYQQGDQPQHF.

The chain carries TRBV5-1 and TRBJ2-7; no clear D. The germline gives CDR1 SGHRS, CDR2 YFSETQ. V lost 2 bases and J lost 2, with 11 bases in between. The CDR3 consists of 14 residues. The CDR3 protein is CASSFSVATYEQYF. The CDR3 DNA is TGCGCCAGCAGCTTCAGTGTGGCCACCTACGAGCAGTACTTC.

V usage is TRBV5-6 and J usage is TRBJ2-7; D is unclear. This CDR3 is built from 12 residues. Trimming took 2 bases from V and 7 from J, leaving 10 bases between them. Per germline, CDR1 SGHDT and CDR2 YYEEEE. CDR3 nucleotide sequence: TGTGCCAGCAGCTTTCTGAGTTTGGAGCAGTACTTC. It translates to CASSFLSLEQYF. Variable domain in full (rest from reference TRBV5-6 and TRBJ2-7): DAGVTQSPTHLIKTRGQQVTLRCSPKSGHDTVSWYQQALGQGPQFIFQYYEEEERQRGNFPDRFSGHQFPNYSSELNVNALLLGDSALYLCASSFLSLEQYFGPGTRLTVT.

This rearrangement joins TRBV27 to TRBJ2-7; D is uncertain. V lost 5 bases to trimming and J lost 5 bases, with 16 bases between them. This CDR3 spans 14 amino acids. Germline V lookup: CDR1 MNHEY, CDR2 SMNVEV (reference sequence). CDR3 sequence (DNA): TGTGCCAGCAGTCCGCTCTCTTTACAGCACGAGCAGTACTTC. It encodes CASSPLSLQHEQYF.